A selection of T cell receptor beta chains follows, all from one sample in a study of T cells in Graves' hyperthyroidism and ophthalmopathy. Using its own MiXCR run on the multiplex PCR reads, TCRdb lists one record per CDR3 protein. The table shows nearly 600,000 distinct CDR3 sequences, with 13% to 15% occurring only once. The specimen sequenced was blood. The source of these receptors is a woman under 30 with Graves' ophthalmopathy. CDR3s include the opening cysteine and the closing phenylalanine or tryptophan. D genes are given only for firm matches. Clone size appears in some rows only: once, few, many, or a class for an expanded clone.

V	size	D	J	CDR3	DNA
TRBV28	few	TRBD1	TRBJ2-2	CASTNQGARAGELFF	TGTGCCAGCACTAACCAGGGGGCGAGGGCCGGGGAGCTGTTTTTT
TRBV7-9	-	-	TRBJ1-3	CASTFPVAGSGNTIYF	TGTGCCAGCACCTTCCCCGTAGCCGGATCTGGAAACACCATATATTTT
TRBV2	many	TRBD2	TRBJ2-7	CASSETVASGRYEQYF	TGTGCCAGCAGTGAAACGGTGGCTAGCGGGAGATACGAGCAGTACTTC
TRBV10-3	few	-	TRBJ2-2	CAISENDATGELFF	TGTGCCATCAGTGAGAACGACGCCACCGGGGAGCTGTTTTTT
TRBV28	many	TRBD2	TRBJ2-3	CASSLTLAGYFNGEENTQYF	TGTGCCAGCAGTTTAACCTTAGCGGGTTATTTCAATGGGGAGGAAAATACGCAGTATTTT
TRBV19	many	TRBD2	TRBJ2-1	CASSATSGRGNEQFF	TGTGCCAGTAGCGCGACTAGCGGGAGGGGCAATGAGCAGTTCTTC
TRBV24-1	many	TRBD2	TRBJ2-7	CATSDPGTSGSYEQYF	TGTGCCACCAGTGATCCAGGGACTAGCGGCTCCTACGAGCAGTACTTC
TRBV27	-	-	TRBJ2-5	CASSFSGWGGETQYF	TGTGCCAGCAGTTTTTCTGGTTGGGGCGGGGAGACCCAGTACTTC
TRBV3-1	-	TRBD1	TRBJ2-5	CASSQVGGQESKFF	TGTGCCAGCAGCCAAGTAGGGGGCCAAGAGAGTAAATTCTTC
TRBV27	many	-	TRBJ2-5	CASSFTSRETQYF	TGTGCCAGCAGTTTCACTAGTAGAGAGACCCAGTACTTC
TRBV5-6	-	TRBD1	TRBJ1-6	CASSPGTGQAPLHF	TGTGCCAGCAGCCCCGGGACAGGGCAGGCACCCCTCCACTTT
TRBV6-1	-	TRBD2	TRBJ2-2	CASSLGVAGTDTGELFF	TGTGCCAGCAGTCTCGGGGTAGCGGGGACGGACACCGGGGAGCTGTTTTTT